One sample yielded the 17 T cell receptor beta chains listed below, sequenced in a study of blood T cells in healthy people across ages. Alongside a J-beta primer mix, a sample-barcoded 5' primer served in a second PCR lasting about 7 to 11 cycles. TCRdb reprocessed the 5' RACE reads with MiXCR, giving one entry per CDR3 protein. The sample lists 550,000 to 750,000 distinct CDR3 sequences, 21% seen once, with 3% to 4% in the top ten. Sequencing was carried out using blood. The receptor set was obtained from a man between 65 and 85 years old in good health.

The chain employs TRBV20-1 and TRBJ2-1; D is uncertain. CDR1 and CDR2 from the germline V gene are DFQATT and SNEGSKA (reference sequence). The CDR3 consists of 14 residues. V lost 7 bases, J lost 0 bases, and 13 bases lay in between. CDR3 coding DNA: TGCAGTGTTAGGTTTAAAGGCTCCTACAATGAGCAGTTCTTC. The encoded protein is CSVRFKGSYNEQFF.

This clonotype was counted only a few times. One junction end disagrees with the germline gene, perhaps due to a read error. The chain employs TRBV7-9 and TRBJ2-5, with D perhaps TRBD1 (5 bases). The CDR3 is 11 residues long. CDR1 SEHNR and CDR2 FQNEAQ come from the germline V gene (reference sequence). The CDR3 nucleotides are TGTGCCAGCAGCCAAGGACCAGGGCGGTTCTTC. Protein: CASSQGPGRFF.

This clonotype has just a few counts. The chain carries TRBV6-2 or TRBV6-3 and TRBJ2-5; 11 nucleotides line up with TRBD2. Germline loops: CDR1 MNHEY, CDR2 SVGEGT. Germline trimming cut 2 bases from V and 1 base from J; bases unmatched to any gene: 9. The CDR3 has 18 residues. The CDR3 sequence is CASSYDARLAGGQETQYF. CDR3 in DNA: TGTGCCAGCAGTTACGACGCCCGCCTAGCGGGAGGCCAAGAGACCCAGTACTTC.

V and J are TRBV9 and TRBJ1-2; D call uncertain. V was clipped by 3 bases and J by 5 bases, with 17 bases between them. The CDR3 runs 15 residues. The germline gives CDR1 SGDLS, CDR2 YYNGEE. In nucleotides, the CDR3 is TGTGCCAGCAGCGAGCTGGGAGACCCTTGGTATGGCTACACCTTC. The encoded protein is CASSELGDPWYGYTF.

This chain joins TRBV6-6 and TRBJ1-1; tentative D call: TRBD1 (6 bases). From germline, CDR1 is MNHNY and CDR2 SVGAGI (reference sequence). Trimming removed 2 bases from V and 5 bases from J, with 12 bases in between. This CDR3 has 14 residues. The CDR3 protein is CASSYGGDMTEAFF. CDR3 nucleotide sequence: TGTGCCAGCAGTTACGGAGGGGACATGACTGAAGCTTTCTTT.

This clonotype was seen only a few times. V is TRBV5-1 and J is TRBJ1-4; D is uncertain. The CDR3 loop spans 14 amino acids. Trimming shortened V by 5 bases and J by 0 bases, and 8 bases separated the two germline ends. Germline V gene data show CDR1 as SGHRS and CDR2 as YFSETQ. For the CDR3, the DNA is TGCGCCAGCAGGTTCCTTGCAACTAATGAAAAACTGTTTTTT. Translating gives CASRFLATNEKLFF.

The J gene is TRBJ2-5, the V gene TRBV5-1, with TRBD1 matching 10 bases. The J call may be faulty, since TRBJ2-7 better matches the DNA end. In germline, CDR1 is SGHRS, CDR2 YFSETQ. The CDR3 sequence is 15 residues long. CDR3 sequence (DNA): TGCGCCAGCAGCCAAGCGGGACAGGGGTGGTCCGAGCAGTACTTC. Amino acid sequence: CASSQAGQGWSEQYF.

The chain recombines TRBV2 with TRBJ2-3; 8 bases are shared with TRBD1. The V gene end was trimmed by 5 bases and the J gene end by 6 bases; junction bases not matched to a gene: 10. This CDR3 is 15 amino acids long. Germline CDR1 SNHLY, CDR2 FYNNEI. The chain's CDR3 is CASSSRDRHGDTQYF. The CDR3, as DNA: TGTGCCAGCAGTTCCCGGGACAGGCATGGCGATACGCAGTATTTT. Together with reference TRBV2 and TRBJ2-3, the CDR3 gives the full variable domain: EPEVTQTPSHQVTQMGQEVILRCVPISNHLYFYWYRQILGQKVEFLVSFYNNEISEKSEIFDDQFSVERPDGSNFTLKIRSTKLEDSAMYFCASSSRDRHGDTQYFGPGTRLTVL.

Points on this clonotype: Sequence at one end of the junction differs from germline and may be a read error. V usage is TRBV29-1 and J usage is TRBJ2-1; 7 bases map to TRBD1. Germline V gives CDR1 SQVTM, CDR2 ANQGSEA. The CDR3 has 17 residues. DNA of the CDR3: TGCAGCGTTGAAGACGTAGACAGGGTAAGCTCCTGCAATGAGCAGTTCTTC. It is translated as CSVEDVDRVSSCNEQFF.

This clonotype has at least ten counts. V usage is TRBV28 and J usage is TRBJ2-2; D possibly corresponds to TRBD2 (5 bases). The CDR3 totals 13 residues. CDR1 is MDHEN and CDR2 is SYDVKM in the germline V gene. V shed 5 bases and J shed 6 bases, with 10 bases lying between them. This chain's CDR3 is CASSLTSAGELFF. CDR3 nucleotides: TGTGCCAGCAGTCTCACTAGTGCCGGGGAGCTGTTTTTT.

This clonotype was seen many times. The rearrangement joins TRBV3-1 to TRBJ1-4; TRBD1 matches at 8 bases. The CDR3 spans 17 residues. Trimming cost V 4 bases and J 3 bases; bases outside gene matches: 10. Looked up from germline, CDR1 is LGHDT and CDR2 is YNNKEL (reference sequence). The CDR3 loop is CASSRRDRLRANEKLFF. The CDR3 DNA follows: TGTGCCAGCAGCCGCCGGGACAGGCTTCGGGCTAATGAAAAACTGTTTTTT.

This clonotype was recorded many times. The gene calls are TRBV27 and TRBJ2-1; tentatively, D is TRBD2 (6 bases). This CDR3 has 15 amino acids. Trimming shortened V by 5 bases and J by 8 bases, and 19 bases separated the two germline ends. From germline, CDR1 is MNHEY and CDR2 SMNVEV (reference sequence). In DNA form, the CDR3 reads TGTGCCAGCAGTCCCTGGGCGGGATCACGAGATGAGCAGTTCTTC. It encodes CASSPWAGSRDEQFF.

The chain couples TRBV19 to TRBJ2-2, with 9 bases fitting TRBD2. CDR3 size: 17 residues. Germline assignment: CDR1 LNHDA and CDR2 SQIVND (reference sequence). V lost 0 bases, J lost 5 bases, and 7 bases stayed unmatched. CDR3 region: CASSIDLAGVGTGELFF. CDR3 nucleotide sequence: TGTGCCAGTAGTATAGACTTAGCGGGAGTAGGAACCGGGGAGCTGTTTTTT.

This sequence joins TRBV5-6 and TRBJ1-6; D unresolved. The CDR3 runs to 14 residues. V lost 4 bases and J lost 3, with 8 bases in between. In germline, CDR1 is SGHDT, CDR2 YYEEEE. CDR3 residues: CASSARDYNSPLHF. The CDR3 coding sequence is TGTGCCAGCAGCGCCCGGGACTATAATTCACCCCTCCACTTT.

The CDR3 here is CASSQELWWGQEETQYF. The CDR3 bases are TGCGCCAGCAGCCAAGAACTTTGGTGGGGACAGGAGGAGACCCAGTACTTC. This sequence joins TRBV4-3 and TRBJ2-5; 8 bases are shared with TRBD1. This CDR3 contains 17 residues. Germline lookup yields CDR1 LGHNA and CDR2 YSLEER. The J segment lost 5 bases and the V segment lost 0 bases, leaving 11 bases of the junction unmatched.

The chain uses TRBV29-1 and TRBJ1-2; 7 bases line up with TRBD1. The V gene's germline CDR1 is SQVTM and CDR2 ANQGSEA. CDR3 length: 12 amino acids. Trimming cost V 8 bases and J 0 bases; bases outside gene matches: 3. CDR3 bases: TGCAGCACGCAGGGGGCTAACTATGGCTACACCTTC. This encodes CSTQGANYGYTF.

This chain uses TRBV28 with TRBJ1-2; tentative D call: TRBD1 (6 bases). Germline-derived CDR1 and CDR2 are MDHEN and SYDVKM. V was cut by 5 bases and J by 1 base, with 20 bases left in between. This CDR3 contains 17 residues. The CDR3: CASSPGGDTYLNYGYTF. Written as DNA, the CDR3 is TGTGCCAGCAGTCCTGGCGGGGACACTTATCTTAACTATGGCTACACCTTC.